This T cell receptor beta chain came from a study of T cell responses to AZD1222 COVID-19 vaccine. Across the study: Recipients boosted at about 4 weeks or about 12 weeks are pooled. Study conclusions and caveats: Without day 14 samples, only post-peak T cell repertoires were studied. Females made up more of the donors, who were largely white British, and clonal diversity may have come out too low. Per reports, nearly half of all spike-specific TCRs target regions that are unmutated in variants.

Profiled with immunoSEQ multiplex PCR; TCRdb holds only in-frame clones, not every one. The sample shows about 120,000 clones, about 90% of them seen only once. The CDR3 consists of 15 residues. Germline CDR1 is LNHDA and CDR2 is SQIVND (reference sequence). Trimming at V came to 4 bases and at J to 7 bases, leaving 7 bases not matched to a gene. About this clone itself: Its target is not known.

The sample in question was peripheral blood, obtained on day 0 of AZD1222 vaccination. This chain connects TRBV19 to TRBJ1-4, with 9 positions matching TRBD1. The sequence derives from an adult in good health. DNA of the CDR3: TGTGCCAGTAGTACTCGACAGGGGGGCAGTGAAAAACTGTTTTTT. Translated: CASSTRQGGSEKLFF.